The clone carrying this T cell receptor beta chain was observed a few times. TCRdb keeps only in-frame clones here, not all; method: immunoSEQ multiplex PCR. The profile shows 400,000 to 500,000 clones, 89% of them singletons. Described treatment: about 20 received Ad26.COV2.S at low or high dose, single or two shots; several received placebo; per-sample allocation not given. Collection of the samples took place on day 63 after the first injection of vaccine or placebo. The record originates from a study of Ad26.COV2.S vaccination and SARS-CoV-2 variants. Germline CDR1 SGHRS, CDR2 YFSETQ. With 4 bases removed from V and 7 bases from J, the gap between germline ends came to 15 bases. CDR3 length: 15 residues.

The rearrangement uses TRBV5-1 and TRBJ1-6; weak D call: TRBD1 (6 bases). This sequence was found in a person between 18 and 59 years old who received the Ad26.COV2.S COVID-19 vaccine or a placebo. This specimen was peripheral blood, taken in a trial of Ad26.COV2.S vaccine versus placebo. The CDR3 loop is CASSLWDKENSPLHF. The CDR3 region has the DNA TGCGCCAGCAGCCTTTGGGACAAGGAGAATTCACCCCTCCACTTT.